This T cell receptor (beta chain) was sequenced in a study of T cells in Graves' hyperthyroidism and ophthalmopathy. This clonotype was found many times. The trim removed 5 bases at V and 5 bases at J, leaving 4 bases unmatched. This CDR3 has 13 amino acids. Authors of the study amplified TCR beta CDR3 regions from RNA transcripts. HTBI primers were the set used in a first-round RT-PCR of the TCR CDR3. One entry per CDR3 protein, called by TCRdb with MiXCR from the multiplex PCR reads. Altogether around 580,000 distinct CDR3 sequences are present, approximately 16% being singletons, with the ten largest covering under 20%.

Sample: blood. The origin of this receptor is a young woman with Graves' hyperthyroidism. The gene calls are TRBV12-3 or TRBV12-4 and TRBJ2-3; 7 bases are shared with TRBD1. CDR3 sequence (DNA): TGTGCCAGCAGTAGGCACAGGGGAGATACGCAGTATTTT. It is translated as CASSRHRGDTQYF.